Described below is a single TCR beta chain sequence and its context. Its antigen is undetermined. This entry is derived from a study of CD8 T cells in Susac syndrome. Germline V gene sequence: CDR1 SGHTA, CDR2 FQGNSA. The CDR3 covers 11 residues. The V end lost 11 bases, the J end lost 4 bases, and 11 bases lay between the germline ends. The study's findings and limits: TCR sequencing and HLA analysis covered a relatively small number of individuals.

TCR beta was sequenced from blood CD8+ and CD4+ T cells. Purification of the CD8+ and CD4+ T cells relied on negative isolation, and TEMRA cells underwent FACS enrichment. Random hexamers were used to reverse transcribe the RNA input (about 0.45 to 1 ug). TCR beta CDR3 was amplified by immunoSEQ covering 54 Vbeta and 13 Jbeta. TCRdb called the immunoSEQ multiplex PCR reads again in MiXCR, with one record for every CDR3 protein. The sample gives 150,000 to 200,000 distinct CDR3 sequences, 90% to 95% of which show up once; over 0.12% is in the top ten. The sequence came from a human donor in good health. This chain connects TRBV7-2 to TRBJ2-5; D is unclear. Sequenced input: CD4+ T cells from PBMCs. The CDR3 reads CASGRLETQYF. DNA of the CDR3: TGTGCCTCGGGTCGCCTAGAGACCCAGTACTTC.